These 17 T cell receptor beta chains were sequenced from one sample in a study of T cell repertoires in aging, cancer and after chemotherapy. The template was genomic DNA from peripheral blood, not RNA. TRB rearrangements spanning V, D and J were amplified using mixed TRB-A/B primers. One entry per CDR3 protein results from TCRdb running MiXCR on the multiplex PCR reads. In the table there are 10,000 to 15,000 distinct CDR3 sequences, roughly 36% of which are singletons. Sequenced: blood. The receptor set was obtained from a human donor in good health. The donor label of this sample is uncertain.

The J gene is TRBJ1-2, the V gene TRBV6-5, with 8 bases lining up with TRBD1. This CDR3 is built from 16 residues. V lost 0 bases and J lost 4; bases outside the gene matches: 7. Germline CDR1 reads MNHEY; CDR2 reads SVGAGI. In DNA form, the CDR3 reads TGTGCCAGCAGTTACTCGACAGGGGCCTCTTTCTATGGCTACACCTTC. This gives the protein CASSYSTGASFYGYTF.

Relative to its sample, this clonotype is medium-sized. V is TRBV6-5 and J is TRBJ2-3, with 9 bases that match TRBD1. The CDR3 contains 16 residues. J gave up 1 base and V 5 bases, and 7 bases lay outside the gene matches. CDR1 MNHEY and CDR2 SVGAGI come from the germline V gene. The CDR3 loop reads CASSPNRGHGTDTQYF. In nucleotides, the CDR3 is TGTGCCAGCAGTCCAAACAGGGGGCATGGCACAGATACGCAGTATTTT.

This clonotype occurred a few times. The chain links TRBV29-1 to TRBJ1-2; D may be TRBD1 (6 bases). This CDR3 has 15 amino acids. V lost 1 base to trimming and J lost 4 bases, with 16 bases between them. The germline V gene encodes CDR1 SQVTM and CDR2 ANQGSEA. In DNA, the CDR3 is TGCAGCGTTGAAGTGTTGGGGGGCGTCGGCTATGGCTACACCTTC. The encoded protein is CSVEVLGGVGYGYTF.

This clonotype was detected only a few times. J is TRBJ2-1 and V is TRBV30; perhaps TRBD2 as D (6 bases). Between the trimmed V and J ends, which lost 4 bases and 6 bases, there was a span of 16 bases. This CDR3 has 14 amino acids. Germline loops: CDR1 GTSNPN, CDR2 SVGIG (reference sequence). The CDR3 here is CAWTDGLAPNEQFF. The CDR3 coding sequence is TGTGCCTGGACCGACGGGCTAGCGCCCAATGAGCAGTTCTTC. Using reference TRBV30 and TRBJ2-1 for the parts outside the CDR3, the full variable domain is SQTIHQWPATLVQPVGSPLSLECTVEGTSNPNLYWYRQAAGRGLQLLFYSVGIGQISSEVPQNLSASRPQDRQFILSSKKLLLSDSGFYLCAWTDGLAPNEQFFGPGTRLTVL.

V and J are TRBV7-9 and TRBJ2-3; 9 bases agree with TRBD1. Germline values: CDR1 SEHNR, CDR2 FQNEAQ (reference sequence). Losses at the gene ends were 5 bases for V and 6 bases for J; bases not matched to a gene: 9. The length of the CDR3 is 15 residues. The CDR3 DNA sequence: TGTGCCAGCAGCGGCTGGGACAGGGAGTACGATACGCAGTATTTT. Amino acid sequence: CASSGWDREYDTQYF. Complete variable domain (other parts from reference TRBV7-9 and TRBJ2-3): DTGVSQNPRHKITKRGQNVTFRCDPISEHNRLYWYRQTLGQGPEFLTYFQNEAQLEKSRLLSDRFSAERPKGSFSTLEIQRTEQGDSAMYLCASSGWDREYDTQYFGPGTRLTVL.

The chain recombines TRBV19 with TRBJ2-2, with D maybe TRBD2 (5 bases). CDR1 is LNHDA, CDR2 SQIVND, per germline (reference sequence). The CDR3 extends over 13 amino acids. V lost 2 bases to trimming and J lost 6 bases, with 7 bases between them. The CDR3: CASSILSAGELFF. In nucleotides, the CDR3 is TGTGCCAGTAGTATACTTAGCGCCGGGGAGCTGTTTTTT.

By share, this clonotype counts as medium-sized. This sequence joins TRBV29-1 and TRBJ2-7; tentatively, D is TRBD1 or TRBD2 (5 bases each). Per germline, CDR1 SQVTM and CDR2 ANQGSEA. There are 13 residues in the CDR3. Trimming took off 1 base at V and 7 bases at J, with 14 bases between the two ends. The CDR3 loop reads CSVEGDRVFEQYF. Here the CDR3 DNA reads TGCAGCGTTGAAGGGGACCGGGTTTTTGAGCAGTACTTC.

CDR3 coding DNA: TGTGCCAGTAGCCTAGACCCAACCACCTACGAGCAGTACTTC. It is translated as CASSLDPTTYEQYF. The V and J genes are TRBV19 and TRBJ2-7; the D is unclear. The CDR3 totals 14 residues. The V end lost 6 bases, the J end lost 2 bases, and 14 bases lay between the germline ends. CDR1 is LNHDA and CDR2 is SQIVND in the germline V gene (reference sequence).

The CDR3 region has the DNA TGTGCCAGCAGTTTACTGACCGACCTGGGCGAGCAGTACTTC. Translation: CASSLLTDLGEQYF. The chain joins TRBV27 to TRBJ2-7; no clear D gene. V shed 2 bases and J shed 6 bases, with 14 bases lying between them. This CDR3 is built from 14 residues. Germline V CDR1 and CDR2: MNHEY, SMNVEV (reference sequence).

This sequence joins TRBV5-5 and TRBJ2-3, with 9 bases that match TRBD2. V lost 4 bases, J lost 4 bases, and 4 bases stayed unmatched. The length of the CDR3 is 14 residues. Germline CDR1 reads SGHKS; CDR2 reads YYEKEE (reference sequence). The CDR3 is CASSTSGGSDTQYF. Here the CDR3 DNA reads TGTGCCAGCAGCACGAGCGGGGGGTCAGATACGCAGTATTTT.

This clonotype is classed as medium-sized (0.01 to 0.1%). The gene calls are TRBV6-5 and TRBJ2-6; D call uncertain. Trimming stripped 3 bases from V and 0 bases from J, with 6 bases between. The CDR3 spans 15 residues. Germline lookup yields CDR1 MNHEY and CDR2 SVGAGI. The CDR3 region is CASSYAVSGANVLTF. CDR3 nucleotide sequence: TGTGCCAGCAGTTATGCGGTCTCTGGGGCCAACGTCCTGACTTTC.

In its sample, this clonotype ranks as medium-sized. The CDR3 loop is CSVGQGQNTGELFF. As DNA, the CDR3 is TGCAGCGTTGGGCAGGGACAGAACACCGGGGAGCTGTTTTTT. The rearrangement uses TRBV29-1 and TRBJ2-2; D might be TRBD1 (6 bases). The germline V gene has CDR1 SQVTM and CDR2 ANQGSEA. The ends were cut back, 4 bases at V and 1 base at J, with 10 bases in the middle. This CDR3 contains 14 residues.

This chain uses TRBV6-4 with TRBJ2-3; D gene unclear. Trimming removed 2 bases from V and 0 bases from J, with 9 bases in between. The germline CDR1 and CDR2 sequences are MRHNA and SNTAGT. The CDR3 has 15 amino acids. The CDR3 spells CASSDGPSSTDTQYF. In DNA form, the CDR3 reads TGTGCCAGCAGTGACGGTCCCTCTAGCACAGATACGCAGTATTTT.

This clonotype is medium-sized (0.01 to 0.1%) by share. The V gene is TRBV19, the J gene TRBJ2-7; 8 bases match TRBD2. V was pared by 5 bases and J by 4 bases, with 1 base of the junction left unmatched. Germline assignment: CDR1 LNHDA and CDR2 SQIVND (reference sequence). The CDR3 runs to 12 residues. The CDR3 DNA is TGTGCCAGTAGTCGCGGGAGGTACGAGCAGTACTTC. The encoded protein is CASSRGRYEQYF.

Sample share makes this clonotype medium-sized. The chain couples TRBV11-1 to TRBJ1-3; D gene uncertain. V was cut by 3 bases and J by 0 bases, with 6 bases left in between. Germline-derived CDR1 and CDR2 are SGHAT and FQDESV (reference sequence). The CDR3 has 14 amino acids. Here the CDR3 reads CASSFQYSGNTIYF. CDR3 DNA: TGTGCCAGCAGCTTCCAGTACTCTGGAAACACCATATATTTT. Combining the CDR3 with reference TRBV11-1 and TRBJ1-3 gives the whole variable domain EAEVAQSPRYKITEKSQAVAFWCDPISGHATLYWYRQILGQGPELLVQFQDESVVDDSQLPKDRFSAERLKGVDSTLKIQPAELGDSAMYLCASSFQYSGNTIYFGEGSWLTVV.

This clonotype was observed a handful of times. V is TRBV11-3 and J is TRBJ1-2; D is unclear. The germline CDR1 and CDR2 sequences are SGHNT and YENEEA. The CDR3 has 15 residues. V lost 3 bases and J 0 bases, leaving 11 bases between the germline ends. The DNA of the CDR3 is TGTGCCAGCAGCTTGAGATATTGGGCTAACTATGGCTACACCTTC. It specifies CASSLRYWANYGYTF. The whole variable domain, remainder taken from reference TRBV11-3 and TRBJ1-2, is EAGVVQSPRYKIIEKKQPVAFWCNPISGHNTLYWYLQNLGQGPELLIRYENEEAVDDSQLPKDRFSAERLKGVDSTLKIQPAELGDSAVYLCASSLRYWANYGYTFGSGTRLTVV.

The V call is TRBV5-5, the J call TRBJ1-1; D possibly corresponds to TRBD1 (5 bases). CDR1 is SGHKS and CDR2 is YYEKEE in the germline V gene (reference sequence). The CDR3 has 13 residues. V was trimmed by 5 bases and J by 4 bases, leaving 12 bases between them. In nucleotides, the CDR3 is TGTGCCAGCAGAGTTAAGGGGTCCACTGAAGCTTTCTTT. Translating gives CASRVKGSTEAFF. The whole variable domain, filled in from reference TRBV5-5 and TRBJ1-1, reads DAGVTQSPTHLIKTRGQQVTLRCSPISGHKSVSWYQQVLGQGPQFIFQYYEKEERGRGNFPDRFSARQFPNYSSELNVNALLLGDSALYLCASRVKGSTEAFFGQGTRLTVV.